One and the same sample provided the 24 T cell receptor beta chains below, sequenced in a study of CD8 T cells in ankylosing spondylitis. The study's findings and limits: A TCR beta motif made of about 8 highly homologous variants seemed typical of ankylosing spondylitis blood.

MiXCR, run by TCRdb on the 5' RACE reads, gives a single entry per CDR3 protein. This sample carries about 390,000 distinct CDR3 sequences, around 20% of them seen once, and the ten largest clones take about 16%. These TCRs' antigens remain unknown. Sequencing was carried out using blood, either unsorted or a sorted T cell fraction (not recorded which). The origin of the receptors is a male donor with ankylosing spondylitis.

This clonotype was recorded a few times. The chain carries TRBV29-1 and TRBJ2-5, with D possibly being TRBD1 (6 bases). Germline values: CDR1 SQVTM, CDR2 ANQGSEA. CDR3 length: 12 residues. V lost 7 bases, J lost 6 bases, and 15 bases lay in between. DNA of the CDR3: TGCAGCGCGGGCAGGGGTACCCAGACCCAGTACTTC. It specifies CSAGRGTQTQYF.

CDR3 loop: CATSRLGGVLRTDTQYF. The DNA of the CDR3 is TGTGCCACCAGCAGACTCGGAGGGGTGTTAAGGACAGATACGCAGTATTTT. This chain connects TRBV15 to TRBJ2-3; D is possibly TRBD2 (6 bases). This CDR3 has 17 amino acids. Deletions cut 2 bases from V and 3 bases from J, with 18 bases between. In germline, CDR1 is LNHNV, CDR2 YYDKDF (reference sequence).

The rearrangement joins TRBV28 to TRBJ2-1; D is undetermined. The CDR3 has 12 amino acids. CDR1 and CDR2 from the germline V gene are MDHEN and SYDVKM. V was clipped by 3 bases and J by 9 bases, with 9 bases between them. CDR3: CASSFLRGEQFF. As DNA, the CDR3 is TGTGCCAGCAGTTTTCTACGTGGTGAGCAGTTCTTC.

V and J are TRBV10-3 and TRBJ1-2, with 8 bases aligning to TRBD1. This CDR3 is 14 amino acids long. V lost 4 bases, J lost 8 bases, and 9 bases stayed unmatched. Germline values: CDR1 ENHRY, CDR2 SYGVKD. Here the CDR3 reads CAISGGQGRRGYTF. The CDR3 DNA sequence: TGTGCCATCAGTGGAGGACAGGGAAGGAGGGGCTACACCTTC.

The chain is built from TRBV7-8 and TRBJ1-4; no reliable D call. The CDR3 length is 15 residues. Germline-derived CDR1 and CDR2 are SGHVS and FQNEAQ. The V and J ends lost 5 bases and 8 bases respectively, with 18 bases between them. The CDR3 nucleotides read TGTGCCAGCAGCCCGACGGGAAGGGATGGCGAAAAACTGTTTTTT. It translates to CASSPTGRDGEKLFF.

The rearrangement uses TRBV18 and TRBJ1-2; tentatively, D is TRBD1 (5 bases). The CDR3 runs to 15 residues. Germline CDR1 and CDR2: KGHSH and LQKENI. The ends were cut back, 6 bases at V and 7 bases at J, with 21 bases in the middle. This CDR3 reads CASSSRRDSAGGYTF. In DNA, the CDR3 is TGTGCCAGCTCCTCCAGGCGGGACTCAGCTGGTGGCTACACCTTC.

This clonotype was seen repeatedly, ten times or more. DNA for the CDR3: TGCAGCGTTGGGGACAGTGACCTCACCGGGGAGCTGTTTTTT. It encodes CSVGDSDLTGELFF. The J gene is TRBJ2-2, the V gene TRBV29-1; 7 bases fit TRBD1. The CDR3 spans 14 residues. CDR1 and CDR2 from the germline V gene are SQVTM and ANQGSEA. V was clipped by 4 bases and J by 4 bases; unmatched bases: 6.

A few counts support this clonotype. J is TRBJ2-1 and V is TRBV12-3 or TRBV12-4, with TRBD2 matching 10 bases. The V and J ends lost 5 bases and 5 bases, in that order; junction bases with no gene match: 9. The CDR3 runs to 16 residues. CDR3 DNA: TGTGCCAGCAGTCGAAGGACTAGCGGAGCCAACAATGAGCAGTTCTTC. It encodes CASSRRTSGANNEQFF.

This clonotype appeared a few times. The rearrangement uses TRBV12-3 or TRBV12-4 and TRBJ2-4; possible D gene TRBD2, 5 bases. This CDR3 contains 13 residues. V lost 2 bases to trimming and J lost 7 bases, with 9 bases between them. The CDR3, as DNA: TGTGCCAGCAGTTTACTAGCCTGGAACATTCAGTACTTC. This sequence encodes CASSLLAWNIQYF.

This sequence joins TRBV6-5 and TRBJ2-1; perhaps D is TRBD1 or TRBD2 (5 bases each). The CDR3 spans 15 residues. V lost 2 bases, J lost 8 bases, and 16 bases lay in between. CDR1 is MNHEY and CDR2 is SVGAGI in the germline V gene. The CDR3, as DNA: TGTGCCAGCAGTTACAGCAGCGGTAGAGGGGATGAGCAGTTCTTC. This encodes CASSYSSGRGDEQFF.

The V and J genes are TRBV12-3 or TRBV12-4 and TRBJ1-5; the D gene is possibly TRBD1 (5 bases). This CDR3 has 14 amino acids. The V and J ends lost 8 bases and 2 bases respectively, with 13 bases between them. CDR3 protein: CASDYRIGNQPQHF. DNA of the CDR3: TGTGCCAGCGATTACAGGATAGGCAATCAGCCCCAGCATTTT.

The CDR3, as DNA: TGCGCCAGCAGCCGAGGCAGGGGTGAGGGCACAGATACGCAGTATTTT. Translated, it gives CASSRGRGEGTDTQYF. The rearrangement links TRBV5-1 to TRBJ2-3; possible D gene TRBD1, 6 bases. This CDR3 region has 16 residues. Trimming cost V 4 bases and J 1 base, with 16 bases left between them. Germline V gene lookup returns CDR1 SGHRS and CDR2 YFSETQ.

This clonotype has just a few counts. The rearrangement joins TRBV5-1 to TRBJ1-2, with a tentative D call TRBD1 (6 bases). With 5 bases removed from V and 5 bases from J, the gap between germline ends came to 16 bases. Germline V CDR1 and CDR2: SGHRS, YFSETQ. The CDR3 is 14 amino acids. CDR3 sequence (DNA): TGCGCCAGCAGACCCGGAACAGGGTCGTATGGCTACACCTTC. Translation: CASRPGTGSYGYTF.

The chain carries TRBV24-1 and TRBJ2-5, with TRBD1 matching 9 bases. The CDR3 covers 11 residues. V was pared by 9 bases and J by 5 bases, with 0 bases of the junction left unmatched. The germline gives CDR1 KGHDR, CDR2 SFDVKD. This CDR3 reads CATGQGETQYF. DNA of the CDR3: TGTGCCACCGGACAGGGGGAGACCCAGTACTTC.

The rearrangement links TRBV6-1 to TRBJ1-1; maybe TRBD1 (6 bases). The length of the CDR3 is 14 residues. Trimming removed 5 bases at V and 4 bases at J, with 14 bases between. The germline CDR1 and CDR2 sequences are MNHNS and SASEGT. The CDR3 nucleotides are TGTGCCAGCAGTAGGGGGAAAGGGACCACTGAAGCTTTCTTT. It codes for CASSRGKGTTEAFF.

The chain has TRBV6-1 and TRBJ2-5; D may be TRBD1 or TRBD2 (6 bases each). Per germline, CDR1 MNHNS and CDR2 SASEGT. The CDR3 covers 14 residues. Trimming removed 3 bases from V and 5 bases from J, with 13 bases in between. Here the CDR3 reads CASSERLGGETQYF. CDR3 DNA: TGTGCCAGCAGTGAGCGACTAGGGGGGGAGACCCAGTACTTC.

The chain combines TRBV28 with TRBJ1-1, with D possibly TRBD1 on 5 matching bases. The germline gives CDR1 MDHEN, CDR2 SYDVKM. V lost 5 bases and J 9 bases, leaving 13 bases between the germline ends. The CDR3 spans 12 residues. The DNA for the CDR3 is TGTGCCAGCAGTCTACAGACAGTTCAAGCTTTCTTT. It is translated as CASSLQTVQAFF. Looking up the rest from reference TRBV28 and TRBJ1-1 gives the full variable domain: DVKVTQSSRYLVKRTGEKVFLECVQDMDHENMFWYRQDPGLGLRLIYFSYDVKMKEKGDIPEGYSVSREKKERFSLILESASTNQTSMYLCASSLQTVQAFFGQGTRLTVV.

In DNA, the CDR3 is TGTGCCAGTAGTATAAGGCGCACTGAAGCTTTCTTT. Translation gives CASSIRRTEAFF. The chain joins TRBV19 to TRBJ1-1; no reliable D call. Germline V gene sequence: CDR1 LNHDA, CDR2 SQIVND (reference sequence). This CDR3 is 12 amino acids long. V lost 2 bases and J 4 bases, leaving 5 bases between the germline ends.

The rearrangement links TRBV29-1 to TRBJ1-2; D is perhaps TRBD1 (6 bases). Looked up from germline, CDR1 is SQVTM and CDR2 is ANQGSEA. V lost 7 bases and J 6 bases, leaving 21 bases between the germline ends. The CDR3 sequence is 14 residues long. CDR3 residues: CSAGGGREENGYTF. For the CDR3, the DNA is TGCAGCGCCGGGGGGGGCAGGGAGGAGAATGGCTACACCTTC.

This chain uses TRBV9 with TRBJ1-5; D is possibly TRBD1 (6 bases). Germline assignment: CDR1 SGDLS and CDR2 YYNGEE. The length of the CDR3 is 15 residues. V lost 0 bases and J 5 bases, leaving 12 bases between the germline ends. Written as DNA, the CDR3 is TGTGCCAGCAGCGTAGGGCACAGGGAACATCAGCCCCAGCATTTT. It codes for CASSVGHREHQPQHF.

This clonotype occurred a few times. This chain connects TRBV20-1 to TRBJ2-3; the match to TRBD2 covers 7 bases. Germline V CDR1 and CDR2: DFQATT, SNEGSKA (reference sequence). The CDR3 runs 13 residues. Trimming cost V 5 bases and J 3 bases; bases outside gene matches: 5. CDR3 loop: CSAWRELTDTQYF. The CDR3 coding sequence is TGCAGTGCTTGGCGGGAGTTGACAGATACGCAGTATTTT.

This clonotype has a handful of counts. In nucleotides, the CDR3 is TGTGCCAGCAGTATCATAGCGGGAGAGGGAGATACGCAGTATTTT. The encoded protein is CASSIIAGEGDTQYF. The chain couples TRBV27 to TRBJ2-3, with 9 nucleotides matching TRBD2. The J segment lost 5 bases and the V segment lost 5 bases, leaving 8 bases of the junction unmatched. Looked up from germline, CDR1 is MNHEY and CDR2 is SMNVEV (reference sequence). The CDR3 is 15 residues long.

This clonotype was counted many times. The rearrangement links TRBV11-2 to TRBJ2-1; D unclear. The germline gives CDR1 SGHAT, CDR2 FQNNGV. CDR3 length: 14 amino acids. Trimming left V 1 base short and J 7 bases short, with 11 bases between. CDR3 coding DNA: TGTGCCAGCAGCTTAGCAGTTGTTCCAAATGAGCAGTTCTTC. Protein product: CASSLAVVPNEQFF. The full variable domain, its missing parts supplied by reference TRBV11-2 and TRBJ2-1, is EAGVAQSPRYKIIEKRQSVAFWCNPISGHATLYWYQQILGQGPKLLIQFQNNGVVDDSQLPKDRFSAERLKGVDSTLKIQPAKLEDSAVYLCASSLAVVPNEQFFGPGTRLTVL.

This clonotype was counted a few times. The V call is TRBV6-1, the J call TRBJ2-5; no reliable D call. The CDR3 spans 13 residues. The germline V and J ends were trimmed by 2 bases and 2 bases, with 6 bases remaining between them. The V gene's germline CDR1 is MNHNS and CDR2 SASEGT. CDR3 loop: CASSESRQETQYF. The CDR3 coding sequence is TGTGCCAGCAGTGAATCCAGGCAAGAGACCCAGTACTTC.